This T cell receptor beta chain was identified during a study of blood T cell repertoires in COVID-19. The overall study: The United States, Italy and Spain provided the acute and convalescent COVID-19 samples. From T cells, B-cell-depleted T cells, or PBMCs came the material, which was cDNA or gDNA.

Only a few counts were recorded for this clone. How the authors handled the data: Amplification of reference gene primers was used by the study to estimate nucleated cell counts. Profiling relied on immunoSEQ multiplex PCR, and the TCRdb table lists in-frame clones only, not all of them. D and trimming come from the DNA, and the V and J calls and clone size come from that table. Of 25,000 to 35,000 clones listed, 81% are singletons. The V gene's germline CDR1 is SGDLS and CDR2 YYNGEE. V was trimmed by 0 bases and J by 6 bases, leaving 12 bases between them. The CDR3 runs to 14 residues. V usage is TRBV9 and J usage is TRBJ1-2; D is undetermined. The clonotype was recovered from a woman aged 55-75 years with acute or convalescent COVID-19. The sample consisted of peripheral blood. CDR3 sequence: CASSVASRSHGYTF. Written as DNA, the CDR3 is TGTGCCAGCAGCGTAGCTTCCCGGTCCCATGGCTACACCTTC.